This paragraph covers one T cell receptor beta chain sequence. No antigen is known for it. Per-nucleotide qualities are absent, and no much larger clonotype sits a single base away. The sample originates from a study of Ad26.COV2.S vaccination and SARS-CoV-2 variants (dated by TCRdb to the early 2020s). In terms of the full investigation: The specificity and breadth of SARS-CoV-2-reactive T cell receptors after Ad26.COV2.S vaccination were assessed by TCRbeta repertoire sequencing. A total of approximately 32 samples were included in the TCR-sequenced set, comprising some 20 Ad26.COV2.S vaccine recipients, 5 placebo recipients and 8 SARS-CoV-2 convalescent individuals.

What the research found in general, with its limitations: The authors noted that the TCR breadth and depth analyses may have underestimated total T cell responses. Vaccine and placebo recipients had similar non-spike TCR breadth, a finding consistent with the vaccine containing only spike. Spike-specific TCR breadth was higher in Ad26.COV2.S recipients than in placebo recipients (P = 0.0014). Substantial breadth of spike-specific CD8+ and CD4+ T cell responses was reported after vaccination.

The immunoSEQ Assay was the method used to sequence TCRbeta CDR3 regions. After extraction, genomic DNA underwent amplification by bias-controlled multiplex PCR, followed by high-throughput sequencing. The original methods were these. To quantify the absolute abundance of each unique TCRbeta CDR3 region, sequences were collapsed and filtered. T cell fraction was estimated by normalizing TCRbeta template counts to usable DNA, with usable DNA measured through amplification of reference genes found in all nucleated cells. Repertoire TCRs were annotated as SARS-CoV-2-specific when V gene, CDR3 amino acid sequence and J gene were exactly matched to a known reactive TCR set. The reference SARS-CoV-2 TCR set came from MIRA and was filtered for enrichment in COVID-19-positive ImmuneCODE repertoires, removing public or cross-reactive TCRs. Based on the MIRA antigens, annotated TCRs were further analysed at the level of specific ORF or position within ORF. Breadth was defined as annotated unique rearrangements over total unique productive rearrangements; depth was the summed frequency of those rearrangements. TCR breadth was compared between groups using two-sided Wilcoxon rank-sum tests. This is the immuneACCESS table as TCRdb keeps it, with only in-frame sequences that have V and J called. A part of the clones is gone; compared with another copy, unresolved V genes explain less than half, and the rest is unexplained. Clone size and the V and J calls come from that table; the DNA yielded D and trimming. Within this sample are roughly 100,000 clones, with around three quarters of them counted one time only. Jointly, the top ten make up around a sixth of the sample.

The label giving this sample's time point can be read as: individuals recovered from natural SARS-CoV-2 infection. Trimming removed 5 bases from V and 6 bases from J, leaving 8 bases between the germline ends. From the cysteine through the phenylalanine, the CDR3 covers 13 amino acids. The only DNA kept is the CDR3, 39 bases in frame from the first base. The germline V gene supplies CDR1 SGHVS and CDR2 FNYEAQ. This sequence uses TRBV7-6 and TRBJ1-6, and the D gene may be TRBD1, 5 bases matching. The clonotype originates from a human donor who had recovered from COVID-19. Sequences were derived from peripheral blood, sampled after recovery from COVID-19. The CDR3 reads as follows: CASSPGTNSPLHF. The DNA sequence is TGTGCCAGCAGCCCCGGGACTAATTCACCCCTCCACTTT. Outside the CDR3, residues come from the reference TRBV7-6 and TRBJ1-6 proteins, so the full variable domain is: GAGVSQSPRYKVTKRGQDVALRCDPISGHVSLYWYRQALGQGPEFLTYFNYEAQQDKSGLPNDRFSAERPEGSISTLTIQRTEQRDSAMYRCASSPGTNSPLHFGNGTRLTVT.